This T cell receptor beta chain was profiled in a study of beta chain features in type 1 diabetes (dated by TCRdb to between 2017 and 2018). Study-wide context: Patients and healthy donors did not differ in mean age, gender distribution, total cell number or subset yield. Regulatory and stem cell-like memory subsets were obtained from only 8 patients and roughly eight healthy donors, while naive and central memory subsets were obtained from all 28 donors. The study compared the TCRB repertoires of sorted circulating CD4+ T cell subsets in recently diagnosed type 1 diabetes patients with those in matched healthy donors. A total of 85 million to 140 million sorted cells were examined across all samples, and a strong correlation was observed between cell number per subset and RNA yield. Paper-wide results and their limitations: Shorter templates might have been favored by PCR, but patient and control samples were amplified and corrected together, so both groups would have been affected equally by any skew. Fewer insertions and more nucleotide deletions at VDJ recombination sites were observed in patients with type 1 diabetes, implying thymic rearrangement abnormalities. Because cDNA was sequenced instead of genomic DNA, activated cells with high expression could be over-represented, although the groups did not differ in activation or CD3 levels. Type 1 diabetes patients showed a moderate but significant shortening of TCRB CDR3 length in all four CD4+ subsets. HLA sub-analyses involved small numbers of individuals, so any influence of HLA type on TCRB rearrangement remained unresolved. The naive, central memory and regulatory TCRB repertoires appeared to resemble one another more closely among patients than among healthy donors.

From each donor, a single peripheral blood sample of about 100 mL on average was drawn into heparinised tubes. A BD FACSAria II and a panel including CD45RO, CCR7, CD25, CD127, CD95 and CD27 were used to sort naive, central memory, regulatory and stem cell-like memory CD4+ T cells. Purity was above 95% for every sorted population. Right away, PBMCs were isolated by Lymphoprep density gradient centrifugation and were stained directly, with no culture step. So that batch effects would be minimized, each experiment stained and sorted samples in pairs, pairing one healthy donor with one patient. All of the isolated RNA was reverse transcribed with the High Capacity cDNA Reverse Transcription Kit, so expressed TCRB transcripts were sequenced. Naive, central memory and regulatory T cell samples underwent deep immunoSEQ sequencing, averaging about 3.57 million total reads per sample. Sorted cells were lysed in RLT buffer and RNA was extracted with DNase-treated RNeasy Micro or Mini kits, depending on cell number. To prevent cross-contamination, each cell subset was processed individually, whereas patient and healthy donor samples were processed jointly. The immunoSEQ multiplex PCR was used to amplify TCRB sequences from cDNA, generating 87-bp fragments that spanned the CDR3 region. Sequencing of the amplicons was done on the Illumina HiSeq platform. On the study's bioinformatics: PCR bias was computationally corrected using synthetic template baselines, reads within Hamming distance 2 were collapsed, and singletons that could not be merged were discarded. By aligning reads against IMGT, V, D and J genes, CDR3 length, and insertions or deletions at six rearrangement sites were assigned. Within each subset, clonotype counts were normalized to the number of sorted cells before true diversity and Gini coefficients were calculated with the tcR R package. The overlap coefficient, calculated on TCRB nucleotide sequences, was used to measure repertoire sharing. TCRdb took over this immuneACCESS table, retaining in-frame rearrangements with V and J assigned. Such tables are incomplete; in checked studies, under half of the missing clones stem from an unresolved V gene, and the remainder is unexplained. V and J calls and clone size are those listed in that table; D and trimming were worked out from the DNA. The sample data list 65,000 to 85,000 clones, and 49% of these were observed just once. Together, the top ten hold 0.7% of the sample.

This clone was found a few times. The target of this receptor is not known. No base qualities exist here, and no much larger clone lies one base off it. Measured from the cysteine to the phenylalanine, the CDR3 is 16 residues long. Only CDR3 DNA remains: 48 bases, in frame from the first base. CDR1 SGHVS and CDR2 FNYEAQ were looked up in the germline V gene. At the junction V is shortened by 4 bases and J by 10 bases; bases outside the gene matches: 9. The source of this sequence is a young man with type 1 diabetes. Recombination joined TRBV7-6 with TRBJ2-1, and TRBD2 aligns with 14 junction nucleotides. Sequencing was carried out using central memory CD4+ T cells from blood. The DNA reads TGTGCCAGCAGCTCGCCGGGACTAGCGGGAGTGGAGGAGCAGTTCTTC. Its protein product is CASSSPGLAGVEEQFF.